Given below is one T cell receptor (beta chain) in context. This sample stems from a study of cytotoxic CD8 clonotypes in ibrutinib-treated CLL. The overall study: Sequenced samples delivered averages of roughly 260,000 productive templates and more than 75,000 productive rearrangements.

The table came from immunoSEQ multiplex PCR; TCRdb's copy has only in-frame clones and leaves some out. Of more than 200,000 clones in the sample, around 70% are singletons; the top ten hold 15%. With 1 base removed from V and 6 bases from J, the gap between germline ends came to 14 bases. CDR3 size: 14 residues. The germline gives CDR1 SGHNT, CDR2 YYREEE (reference sequence). The sequencing used PBMCs, collected after 24 months of ibrutinib treatment. This sequence originates from a human donor with chronic lymphocytic leukemia. The chain recombines TRBV5-4 with TRBJ2-7, with D perhaps assigned TRBD1 or TRBD2 (5 bases each). The CDR3: CASSLLSQRGEQYF. In nucleotides, the CDR3 is TGTGCCAGCAGCTTGTTAAGTCAGAGGGGCGAGCAGTACTTC.